Listed here are 8 T cell receptor beta chains from one sample, sequenced in a study of T cell responses to AZD1222 COVID-19 vaccine. Produced via immunoSEQ multiplex PCR; TCRdb's table is partial and in-frame only. The sample contains around 99,000 clones, 70% to 90% of which appear only once. The sample consisted of peripheral blood, taken 28 days after the second AZD1222 dose. These TCRs come from an adult who received the AZD1222 COVID-19 vaccine.

This chain links TRBV27 with TRBJ1-3; 10 bases are a match to TRBD1. CDR3 length: 14 amino acids. The germline V gene has CDR1 MNHEY and CDR2 SMNVEV (reference sequence). The V gene end was trimmed by 5 bases and the J gene end by 7 bases; junction bases not matched to a gene: 5. The CDR3 DNA follows: TGTGCCAGCAGTCCGGGACAGGGGATTAACACCATATATTTT. Protein: CASSPGQGINTIYF.

V gene TRBV7-6 combines with J gene TRBJ2-1; D remains ambiguous. This CDR3 contains 13 residues. With 1 base removed from V and 7 bases from J, the gap between germline ends came to 8 bases. Germline CDR1 and CDR2: SGHVS and FNYEAQ. CDR3 DNA: TGTGCCAGCAGCTTAGGGGGTATTAATGAGCAGTTCTTC. Protein product: CASSLGGINEQFF.

The rearrangement links TRBV6-2 or TRBV6-3 to TRBJ1-2; 8 bases line up with TRBD1. V lost 5 bases, J lost 4 bases, and 9 bases stayed unmatched. The CDR3 length is 15 residues. Germline-derived CDR1 and CDR2 are MNHEY and SVGEGT. The CDR3, as DNA: TGTGCCAGCAGTACCCCGGACAGGGCCGGCTATGGCTACACCTTC. Translation gives CASSTPDRAGYGYTF.

The table lists this clone with a few counts. The chain uses TRBV3-1 (or the pseudogene TRBV3-2) and TRBJ2-1; 13 positions match TRBD2. This CDR3 region has 18 residues. V shed 5 bases, J shed 5 bases, and the junction held 12 bases outside the gene matches. Germline loops: CDR1 LGHDT, CDR2 YNNKEL (reference sequence). CDR3: CASSGLIKGLAGDNEQFF. The CDR3, as DNA: TGTGCCAGCAGCGGACTTATCAAAGGACTAGCGGGAGACAATGAGCAGTTCTTC.

The chain combines TRBV27 with TRBJ2-7, with a possible D match to TRBD2 (7 bases). Looked up from germline, CDR1 is MNHEY and CDR2 is SMNVEV (reference sequence). The CDR3 consists of 14 residues. V dropped 2 bases and J dropped 3 bases, with 11 bases sitting between them. Here the CDR3 DNA reads TGTGCCAGCAGTTTAGCCGGGGGGCTCTACGAGCAGTACTTC. Amino acids: CASSLAGGLYEQYF.

The V gene is TRBV2, the J gene TRBJ1-2; D is perhaps TRBD1 (5 bases). Germline V CDR1 and CDR2: SNHLY, FYNNEI. The CDR3 contains 14 residues. The V and J ends lost 5 bases and 6 bases respectively, with 16 bases between them. The CDR3 spells CASSYSTGTDGYTF. The CDR3 DNA sequence: TGTGCCAGCAGTTACAGCACCGGGACTGATGGCTACACCTTC. The full variable domain, in which reference TRBV2 and TRBJ1-2 provide the parts outside the CDR3, is EPEVTQTPSHQVTQMGQEVILRCVPISNHLYFYWYRQILGQKVEFLVSFYNNEISEKSEIFDDQFSVERPDGSNFTLKIRSTKLEDSAMYFCASSYSTGTDGYTFGSGTRLTVV.

This clone occurred once. CDR3 sequence: CASSVEGVRLEDNEQFF. CDR3 DNA sequence: TGTGCCAGCAGCGTAGAAGGGGTAAGACTCGAAGACAATGAGCAGTTCTTC. This rearrangement joins TRBV9 to TRBJ2-1, with a possible D match to TRBD1 (5 bases). Germline CDR1 and CDR2: SGDLS and YYNGEE. The CDR3 loop spans 17 amino acids. V was shortened by 0 bases and J by 5 bases, with 18 bases between the two germline ends.

The rearrangement links TRBV18 to TRBJ1-2, with D possibly matching TRBD1 (5 bases). Germline values: CDR1 KGHSH, CDR2 LQKENI. The CDR3 runs 14 residues. V was clipped by 3 bases and J by 5 bases, with 13 bases between them. The CDR3 DNA sequence: TGTGCCAGCTCACCGACGGGGGAAGGGTATGGCTACACCTTC. The encoded protein is CASSPTGEGYGYTF. Full variable domain (remainder filled in from reference TRBV18 and TRBJ1-2): NAGVMQNPRHLVRRRGQEARLRCSPMKGHSHVYWYRQLPEEGLKFMVYLQKENIIDESGMPKERFSAEFPKEGPSILRIQQVVRGDSAAYFCASSPTGEGYGYTFGSGTRLTVV.